The count of the clone carrying this T cell receptor beta chain is one. Its target is not known. Treatment meaning: oral pan-JAK inhibitor, 5-10 mg twice daily. Extracted from the samples, RNA was reverse transcribed into cDNA to serve as the sequencing template. Libraries were prepared by immunoSEQ multiplex PCR; TCRdb keeps only in-frame clonotypes and omits some of them. The data show some 200,000 clones, approximately 56% seen once. This entry comes from a study of CD8+ T cells in alopecia areata. Findings and limits, study-wide: In scalp, tofacitinib significantly decreased clonality and expanded CD8+ clones among the top 100. Normal scalp had lower clonality than lesional scalp, with alopecia totalis/universalis lesions showing this most strongly.

In germline, CDR1 is SQVTM, CDR2 ANQGSEA. The CDR3 is 15 amino acids. The V call is TRBV29-1, the J call TRBJ1-3; D not resolved. The sequence came from a human donor with alopecia areata. Sample: CD4+ T cells sorted from blood, taken at week 4, from a patient treated with tofacitinib. The CDR3 is CSKPSPADRCNTIYF. CDR3 in DNA: TGCAGTAAACCCTCCCCCGCGGATCGGTGCAACACCATATATTTT.